This entry is about one T cell receptor beta chain. Produced via immunoSEQ multiplex PCR; TCRdb's table is partial and in-frame only. The sample shows a few hundred thousand clones, about 90% of them seen only once. This CDR3 region has 14 residues. The germline CDR1 and CDR2 sequences are GTSNPN and SVGIG (reference sequence). Losses at the gene ends were 2 bases for V and 5 bases for J; bases not matched to a gene: 6. The data are from a study of blood T cell repertoires in COVID-19. This TCR came from a woman aged 35 to 49 with COVID-19, enrolled during active disease. The V gene is TRBV30, the J gene TRBJ1-1, with 9 bases that match TRBD1. Sequencing was performed on peripheral blood. CDR3 sequence (DNA): TGTGCCTGGAGTCCCGGGACAGGGCCGACTGAAGCTTTCTTT. Amino acids: CAWSPGTGPTEAFF.